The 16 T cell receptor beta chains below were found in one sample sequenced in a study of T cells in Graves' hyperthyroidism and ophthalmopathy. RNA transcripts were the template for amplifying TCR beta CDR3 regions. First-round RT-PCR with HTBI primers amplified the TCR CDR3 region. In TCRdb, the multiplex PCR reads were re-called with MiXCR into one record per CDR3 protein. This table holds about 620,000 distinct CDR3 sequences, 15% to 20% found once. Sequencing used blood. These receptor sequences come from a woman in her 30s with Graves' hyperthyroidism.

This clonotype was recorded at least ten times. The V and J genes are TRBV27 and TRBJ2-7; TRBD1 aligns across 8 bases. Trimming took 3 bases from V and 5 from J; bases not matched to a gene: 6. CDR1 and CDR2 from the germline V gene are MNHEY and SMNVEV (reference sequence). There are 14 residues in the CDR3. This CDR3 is CASSLTGVVHEQYF. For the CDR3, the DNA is TGTGCCAGCAGTTTGACAGGGGTCGTACACGAGCAGTACTTC.

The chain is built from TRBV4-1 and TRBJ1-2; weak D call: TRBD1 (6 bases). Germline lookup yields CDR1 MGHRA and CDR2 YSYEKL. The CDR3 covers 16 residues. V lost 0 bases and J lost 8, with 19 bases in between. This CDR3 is CASSQDRWDSGEGYTF. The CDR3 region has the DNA TGCGCCAGCAGCCAAGATCGATGGGACTCAGGGGAAGGCTACACCTTC.

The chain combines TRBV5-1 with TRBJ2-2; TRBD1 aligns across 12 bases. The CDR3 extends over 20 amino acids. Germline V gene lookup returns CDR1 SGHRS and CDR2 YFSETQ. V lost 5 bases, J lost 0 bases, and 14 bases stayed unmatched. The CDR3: CASSNFPGTGGAPNTGELFF. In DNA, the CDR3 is TGCGCCAGCAGTAACTTCCCGGGGACAGGGGGCGCCCCGAACACCGGGGAGCTGTTTTTT.

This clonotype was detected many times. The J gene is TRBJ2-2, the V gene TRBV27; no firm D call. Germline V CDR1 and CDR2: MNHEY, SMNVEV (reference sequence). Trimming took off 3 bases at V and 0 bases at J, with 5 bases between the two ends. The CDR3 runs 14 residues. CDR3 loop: CASSFSPNTGELFF. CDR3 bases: TGTGCCAGCAGTTTTAGCCCGAACACCGGGGAGCTGTTTTTT.

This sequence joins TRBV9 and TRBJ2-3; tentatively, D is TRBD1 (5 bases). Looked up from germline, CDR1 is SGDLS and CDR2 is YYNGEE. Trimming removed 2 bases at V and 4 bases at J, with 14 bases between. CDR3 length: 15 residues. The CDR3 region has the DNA TGTGCCAGCAGCGTCACAGGCAGTTATTCAGATACGCAGTATTTT. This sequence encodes CASSVTGSYSDTQYF.

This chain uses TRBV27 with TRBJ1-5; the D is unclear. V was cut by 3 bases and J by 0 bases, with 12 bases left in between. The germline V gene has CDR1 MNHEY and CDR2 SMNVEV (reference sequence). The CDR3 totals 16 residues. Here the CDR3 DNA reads TGTGCCAGCAGTTTTGGTTTGAGACCTAGCAATCAGCCCCAGCATTTT. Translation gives CASSFGLRPSNQPQHF.

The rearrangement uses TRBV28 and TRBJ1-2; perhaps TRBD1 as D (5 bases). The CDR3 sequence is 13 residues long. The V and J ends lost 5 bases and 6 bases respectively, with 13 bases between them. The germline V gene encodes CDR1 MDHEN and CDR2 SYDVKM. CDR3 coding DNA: TGTGCCAGCAGTCCGTCAGACAGTGATGGCTACACCTTC. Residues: CASSPSDSDGYTF.

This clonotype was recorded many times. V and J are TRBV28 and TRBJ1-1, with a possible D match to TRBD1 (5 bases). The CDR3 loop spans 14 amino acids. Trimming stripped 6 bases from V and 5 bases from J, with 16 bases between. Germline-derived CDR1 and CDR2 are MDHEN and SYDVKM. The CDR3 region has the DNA TGTGCCAGCAGCTCACCGGGACTCGGGACTGAAGCTTTCTTT. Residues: CASSSPGLGTEAFF. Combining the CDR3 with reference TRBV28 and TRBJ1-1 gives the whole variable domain DVKVTQSSRYLVKRTGEKVFLECVQDMDHENMFWYRQDPGLGLRLIYFSYDVKMKEKGDIPEGYSVSREKKERFSLILESASTNQTSMYLCASSSPGLGTEAFFGQGTRLTVV.

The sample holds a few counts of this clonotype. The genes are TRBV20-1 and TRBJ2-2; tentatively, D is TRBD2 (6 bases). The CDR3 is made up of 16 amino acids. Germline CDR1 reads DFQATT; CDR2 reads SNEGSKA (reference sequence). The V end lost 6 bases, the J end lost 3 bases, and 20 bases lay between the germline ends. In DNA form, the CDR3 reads TGCAGTGCCCTTGGGGGGAGATCGACGGACACCGGGGAGCTGTTTTTT. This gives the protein CSALGGRSTDTGELFF.

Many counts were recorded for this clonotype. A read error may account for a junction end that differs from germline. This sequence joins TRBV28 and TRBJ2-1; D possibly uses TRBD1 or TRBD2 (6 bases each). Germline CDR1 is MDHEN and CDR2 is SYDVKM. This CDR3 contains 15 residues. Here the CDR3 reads CASTLGGISSNEQFF. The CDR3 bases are TGTGCCAGCACTTTAGGGGGGATTTCTTCAAATGAGCAGTTCTTC. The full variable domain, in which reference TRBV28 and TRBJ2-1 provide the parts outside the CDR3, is DVKVTQSSRYLVKRTGEKVFLECVQDMDHENMFWYRQDPGLGLRLIYFSYDVKMKEKGDIPEGYSVSREKKERFSLILESASTNQTSMYLCASTLGGISSNEQFFGPGTRLTVL.

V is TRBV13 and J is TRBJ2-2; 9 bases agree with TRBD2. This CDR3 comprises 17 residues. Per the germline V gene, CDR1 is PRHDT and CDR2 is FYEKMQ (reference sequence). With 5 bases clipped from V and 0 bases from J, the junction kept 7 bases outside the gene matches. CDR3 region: CASSPIAGATNTGELFF. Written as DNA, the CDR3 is TGTGCCAGCAGCCCGATAGCGGGAGCAACGAACACCGGGGAGCTGTTTTTT. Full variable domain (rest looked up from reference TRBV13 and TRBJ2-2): AAGVIQSPRHLIKEKRETATLKCYPIPRHDTVYWYQQGPGQDPQFLISFYEKMQSDKGSIPDRFSAQQFSDYHSELNMSSLELGDSALYFCASSPIAGATNTGELFFGEGSRLTVL.

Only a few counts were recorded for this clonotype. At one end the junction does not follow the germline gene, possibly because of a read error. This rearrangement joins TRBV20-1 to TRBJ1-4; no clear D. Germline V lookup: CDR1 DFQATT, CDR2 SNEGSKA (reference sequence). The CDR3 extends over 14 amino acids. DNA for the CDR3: TGCAGTGCCAGAGTGGGAGGGATTCGGGAAAAACTGTTTTTT. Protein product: CSARVGGIREKLFF.

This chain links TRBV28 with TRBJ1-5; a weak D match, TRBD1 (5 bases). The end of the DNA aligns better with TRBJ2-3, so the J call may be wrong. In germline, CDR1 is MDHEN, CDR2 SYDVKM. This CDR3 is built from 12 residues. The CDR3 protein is CASSAGNQPQYF. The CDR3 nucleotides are TGTGCCAGCAGTGCAGGGAATCAGCCCCAGTATTTT.

CDR3 nucleotides: TGTGCCAGCAAGGGAATGAACACCGGGGAGCTGTTTTTT. It codes for CASKGMNTGELFF. J is TRBJ2-2 and V is TRBV9; D not resolved. Germline-derived CDR1 and CDR2 are SGDLS and YYNGEE. This CDR3 is built from 13 residues. V lost 6 bases and J lost 1, with 7 bases in between.

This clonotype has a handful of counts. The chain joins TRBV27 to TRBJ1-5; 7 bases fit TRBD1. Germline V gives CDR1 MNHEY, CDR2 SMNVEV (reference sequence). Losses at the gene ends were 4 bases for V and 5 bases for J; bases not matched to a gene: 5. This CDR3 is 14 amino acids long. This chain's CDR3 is CASSWGQSYQPQHF. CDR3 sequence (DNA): TGTGCCAGCAGTTGGGGACAGTCCTATCAGCCCCAGCATTTT.

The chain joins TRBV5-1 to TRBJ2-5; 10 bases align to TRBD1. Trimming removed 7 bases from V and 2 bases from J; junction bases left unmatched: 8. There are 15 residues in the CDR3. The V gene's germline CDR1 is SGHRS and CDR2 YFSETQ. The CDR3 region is CASRPGQGVQETQYF. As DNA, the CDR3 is TGCGCCAGCCGACCCGGACAGGGGGTTCAAGAGACCCAGTACTTC. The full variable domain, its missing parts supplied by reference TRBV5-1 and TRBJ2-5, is KAGVTQTPRYLIKTRGQQVTLSCSPISGHRSVSWYQQTPGQGLQFLFEYFSETQRNKGNFPGRFSGRQFSNSRSEMNVSTLELGDSALYLCASRPGQGVQETQYFGPGTRLLVL.